This T cell receptor (beta chain) was sequenced in a study of post-analysis software for immune sequencing data. Whole-study findings and limits: The normalized Chao1 diversity of multiple sclerosis patients was significantly lower than that of controls. TRBV5-6, TRBV5-1 and TRBV20-1 belonged to a set of roughly five TRBV segments that were more frequent in patients than controls.

TCR beta cDNA libraries had unique molecular identifiers. TCRdb re-analysed the PCR reads in MiXCR, keeping a single row per CDR3 protein. Among 400,000 to 500,000 distinct CDR3 sequences, 35% to 45% were seen once, and the ten largest hold around 8%. A remark on this clonotype: Its antigen is unknown. At one boundary the junction diverges from the germline segment, which might be a read error.

The CDR3 extends over 11 amino acids. Germline CDR1 SGHAT, CDR2 FQNNGV. The sequence came from a girl aged 2-10 years with multiple sclerosis. Sequencing was performed on blood. The V call is TRBV11-2, the J call TRBJ2-5; D unresolved. The CDR3 coding sequence is TGTACCAGCAGCTTGTCAAATGAGCAGTACTTC. Translating it yields CTSSLSNEQYF.